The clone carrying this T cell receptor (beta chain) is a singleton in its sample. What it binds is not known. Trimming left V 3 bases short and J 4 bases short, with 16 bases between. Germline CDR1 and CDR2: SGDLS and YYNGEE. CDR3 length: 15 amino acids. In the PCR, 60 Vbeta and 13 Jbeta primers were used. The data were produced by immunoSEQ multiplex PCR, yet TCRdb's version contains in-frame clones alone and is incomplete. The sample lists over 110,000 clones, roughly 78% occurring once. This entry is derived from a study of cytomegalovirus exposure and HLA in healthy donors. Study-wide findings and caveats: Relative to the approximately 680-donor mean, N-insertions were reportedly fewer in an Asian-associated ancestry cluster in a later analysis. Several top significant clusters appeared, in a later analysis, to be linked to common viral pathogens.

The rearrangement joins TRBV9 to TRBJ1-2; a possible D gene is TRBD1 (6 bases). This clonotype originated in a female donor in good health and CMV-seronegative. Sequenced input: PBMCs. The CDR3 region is CASSAVGQRSYGYTF. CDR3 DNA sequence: TGTGCCAGCAGCGCCGTAGGACAGAGAAGCTATGGCTACACCTTC.